A single sample is the source of the 19 T cell receptor beta chains below, sequenced in a study of blood T cell repertoires in COVID-19. Clones were sequenced by immunoSEQ multiplex PCR, and TCRdb holds only the in-frame ones, with some missing. The data contain under 40,000 clones, approximately 91% of them seen just once; the ten biggest clones take up around 36%. The specimen was peripheral blood. The source is a man aged 70-80 years with active COVID-19.

V gene TRBV30 combines with J gene TRBJ2-7; tentatively, D is TRBD2 (6 bases). Germline V lookup: CDR1 GTSNPN, CDR2 SVGIG (reference sequence). The CDR3 loop spans 12 amino acids. The V and J ends lost 5 bases and 4 bases respectively, with 12 bases between them. The CDR3 nucleotides read TGTGCCTGGGGTATGGGGGGATACGAGCAGTACTTC. Amino acid sequence: CAWGMGGYEQYF.

This clone was recorded a few times. In DNA, the CDR3 is TGTGCCATCAGTGAGTGGAGCTACGAGCAGTACTTC. Its translation is CAISEWSYEQYF. The chain links TRBV10-3 to TRBJ2-7; D is undetermined. Trimming removed 1 base at V and 3 bases at J, with 4 bases between. CDR1 ENHRY and CDR2 SYGVKD come from the germline V gene. The CDR3 runs 12 residues.

V is TRBV6-4 and J is TRBJ1-2, with 8 bases matching TRBD1. The CDR3 consists of 15 residues. V dropped 6 bases and J dropped 4; count of bases not matched to a gene: 10. Germline V lookup: CDR1 MRHNA, CDR2 SNTAGT. CDR3 DNA sequence: TGTGCCAGCAGCCCGGGACAGGAGCCCCCCTATGGCTACACCTTC. Its translation: CASSPGQEPPYGYTF.

V usage is TRBV27 and J usage is TRBJ2-2; 9 nucleotides match TRBD1. The CDR3 consists of 14 residues. Germline CDR1 reads MNHEY; CDR2 reads SMNVEV (reference sequence). The ends lost 5 bases at V and 5 bases at J; junction bases unmatched: 3. The CDR3: CASSGTGWTGELFF. CDR3 nucleotide sequence: TGTGCCAGCAGTGGGACAGGGTGGACCGGGGAGCTGTTTTTT.

This clone came up once. The chain has TRBV18 and TRBJ1-5, with a weak D call TRBD1 (6 bases). V was trimmed by 2 bases and J by 5 bases, leaving 13 bases between them. This CDR3 has 15 amino acids. In germline, CDR1 is KGHSH, CDR2 LQKENI. The CDR3 sequence is CASSPRAGVHQPQHF. In DNA, the CDR3 is TGTGCCAGCTCACCAAGGGCAGGGGTCCATCAGCCCCAGCATTTT.

The chain recombines TRBV14 with TRBJ2-6; D not certain. CDR1 is SGHDN, CDR2 FVKESK, per germline. The germline V and J ends were trimmed by 2 bases and 4 bases, with 21 bases remaining between them. The CDR3 has 19 amino acids. CDR3 region: CASSQTESASQRGANVLTF. The CDR3 DNA reads TGTGCCAGCAGCCAAACGGAATCGGCTAGTCAACGCGGGGCCAACGTCCTGACTTTC.

The chain combines TRBV25-1 with TRBJ2-1, with 10 bases that match TRBD2. V lost 6 bases, J lost 6 bases, and 8 bases stayed unmatched. The CDR3 spans 15 residues. Germline V gene sequence: CDR1 MGHDK, CDR2 SYGVNS. The CDR3 sequence is CASSSAGGPGNEQFF. In DNA form, the CDR3 reads TGTGCCAGCAGCTCAGCGGGAGGGCCCGGCAATGAGCAGTTCTTC.

The V gene is TRBV10-3, the J gene TRBJ2-3; TRBD2 aligns across 8 bases. CDR1 and CDR2 (germline): ENHRY, SYGVKD. This CDR3 spans 15 amino acids. V trimming: 1 base; J trimming: 4 bases; junction bases outside the gene matches: 4. CDR3 loop: CAISELGLVSDTQYF. As DNA, the CDR3 is TGTGCCATCAGTGAGTTGGGACTAGTGTCAGATACGCAGTATTTT.

A few counts support this clone. The V and J genes are TRBV2 and TRBJ1-5, with a possible D match to TRBD1 (5 bases). The V end was cut by 2 bases, the J end by 0 bases, with 8 bases between. CDR1 SNHLY and CDR2 FYNNEI come from the germline V gene. The CDR3 is made up of 15 amino acids. As DNA, the CDR3 is TGTGCCAGCAGTGAACAGGGTCATAGCAATCAGCCCCAGCATTTT. It yields the protein CASSEQGHSNQPQHF.

The chain uses TRBV6-2 or TRBV6-3 and TRBJ2-5, with a possible D match to TRBD2 (6 bases). The germline CDR1 and CDR2 sequences are MNHEY and SVGEGT. V shed 6 bases and J shed 5 bases, with 10 bases lying between them. The CDR3 length is 12 residues. The CDR3 region has the DNA TGTGCCAGCAGCCCCGGGGGTGAGACCCAGTACTTC. Its translation: CASSPGGETQYF.

V gene TRBV18 combines with J gene TRBJ2-3; 15 nucleotides align to TRBD2. Germline V gene lookup returns CDR1 KGHSH and CDR2 LQKENI. There are 17 residues in the CDR3. The V gene end was trimmed by 1 base and the J gene end by 6 bases; junction bases not matched to a gene: 5. The CDR3 region has the DNA TGTGCCAGCTCACCACGAGGACTAGCGGGGGGGCTTGATACGCAGTATTTT. Its protein product is CASSPRGLAGGLDTQYF.

V is TRBV6-2 or TRBV6-3 and J is TRBJ1-5; D might be TRBD1 (5 bases). The CDR3 has 14 residues. CDR1 MNHEY and CDR2 SVGEGT come from the germline V gene. The V end lost 5 bases, the J end lost 5 bases, and 13 bases lay between the germline ends. CDR3 region: CASSNAGLDQPQHF. CDR3 coding DNA: TGTGCCAGCAGTAATGCAGGGTTGGATCAGCCCCAGCATTTT.

The J gene is TRBJ2-1, the V gene TRBV3-1 (or the pseudogene TRBV3-2); TRBD2 agrees at 9 bases. V lost 3 bases, J lost 4 bases, and 4 bases stayed unmatched. CDR3 length: 15 amino acids. CDR1 and CDR2 from the germline V gene are LGHDT and YNNKEL (reference sequence). CDR3 residues: CASSQRTSEYNEQFF. CDR3 nucleotide sequence: TGTGCCAGCAGCCAGAGGACTAGCGAGTACAATGAGCAGTTCTTC.

In its sample, this clone was seen a few times. V is TRBV5-4 and J is TRBJ2-5; maybe TRBD2 (6 bases). The CDR3 is 13 amino acids. CDR1 is SGHNT and CDR2 is YYREEE in the germline V gene (reference sequence). Trimming removed 3 bases at V and 7 bases at J, with 13 bases between. CDR3 nucleotide sequence: TGTGCCAGCAGCTGGGGGGAGCCGGCGACCCAGTACTTC. Translated: CASSWGEPATQYF.

This chain joins TRBV6-2 or TRBV6-3 and TRBJ2-5, with a tentative D call TRBD2 (5 bases). The CDR3 length is 18 residues. CDR1 MNHEY and CDR2 SVGEGT come from the germline V gene. V shed 5 bases and J shed 3 bases, with 25 bases lying between them. The CDR3: CASSHIARHERTKETQYF. The DNA for the CDR3 is TGTGCCAGCAGTCACATAGCCCGTCATGAGCGGACGAAAGAGACCCAGTACTTC.

This clone has only one observation. The chain carries TRBV6-1 and TRBJ2-3, with TRBD1 as a possible D gene (5 bases). Between the trimmed V and J ends, which lost 1 base and 0 bases, there was a span of 8 bases. This CDR3 spans 15 amino acids. CDR1 and CDR2 from the germline V gene are MNHNS and SASEGT. Written as DNA, the CDR3 is TGTGCCAGCAGTGAAGTTCCAGGGAGCACAGATACGCAGTATTTT. This gives the protein CASSEVPGSTDTQYF.

The chain carries TRBV10-3 and TRBJ1-6, with D perhaps TRBD1 (6 bases). The CDR3 is 15 residues long. Deletions cut 2 bases from V and 7 bases from J, with 12 bases between. The germline CDR1 and CDR2 sequences are ENHRY and SYGVKD. This CDR3 reads CAISEGQQPNSPLHF. The CDR3 DNA reads as TGTGCCATCAGTGAGGGACAGCAGCCCAATTCACCCCTCCACTTT.

This clone appeared once. The chain recombines TRBV2 with TRBJ2-7, with TRBD2 as a possible D gene (5 bases). CDR3 size: 11 residues. Trimming pared 11 bases from V and 2 bases from J, leaving 10 bases between. The germline V gene encodes CDR1 SNHLY and CDR2 FYNNEI. CDR3: CALVGAYEQYF. CDR3 bases: TGTGCCCTCGTCGGGGCCTACGAGCAGTACTTC.

This chain connects TRBV2 to TRBJ1-6, with 8 bases fitting TRBD1. Germline V gene lookup returns CDR1 SNHLY and CDR2 FYNNEI. The CDR3 length is 14 residues. V was pared by 5 bases and J by 9 bases, with 6 bases of the junction left unmatched. Here the CDR3 DNA reads TGTGCCAGCAGTTACGGACAGGGCTCTTCACCCCTCCACTTT. It is translated as CASSYGQGSSPLHF. The full variable domain, its missing parts supplied by reference TRBV2 and TRBJ1-6, is EPEVTQTPSHQVTQMGQEVILRCVPISNHLYFYWYRQILGQKVEFLVSFYNNEISEKSEIFDDQFSVERPDGSNFTLKIRSTKLEDSAMYFCASSYGQGSSPLHFGNGTRLTVT.